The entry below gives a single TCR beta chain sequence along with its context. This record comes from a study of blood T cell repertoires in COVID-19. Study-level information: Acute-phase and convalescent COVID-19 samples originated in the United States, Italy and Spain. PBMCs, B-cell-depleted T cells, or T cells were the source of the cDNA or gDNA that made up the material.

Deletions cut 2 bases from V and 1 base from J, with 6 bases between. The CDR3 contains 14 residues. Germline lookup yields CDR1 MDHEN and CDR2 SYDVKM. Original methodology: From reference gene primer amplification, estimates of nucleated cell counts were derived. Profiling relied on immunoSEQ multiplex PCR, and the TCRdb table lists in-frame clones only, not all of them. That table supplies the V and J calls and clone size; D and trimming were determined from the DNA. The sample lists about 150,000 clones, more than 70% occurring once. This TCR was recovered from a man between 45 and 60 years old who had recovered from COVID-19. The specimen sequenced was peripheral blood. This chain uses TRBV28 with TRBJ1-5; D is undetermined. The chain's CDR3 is CASSLVRSNQPQHF. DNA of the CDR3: TGTGCCAGCAGTTTAGTCAGAAGCAATCAGCCCCAGCATTTT.